This T cell receptor (beta chain) was sequenced during a study of T cells in Graves' hyperthyroidism and ophthalmopathy. For this clonotype: What it binds is not known.

Authors of the study amplified TCR beta CDR3 regions from RNA transcripts. TCR CDR3 regions were first amplified by RT-PCR with HTBI primers. Via MiXCR, TCRdb re-called the multiplex PCR reads, giving one row per CDR3 protein. This table holds over 200,000 distinct CDR3 sequences, roughly a sixth found once. Findings and limits, study-wide: Most expanded thyroid clonotypes above 0.001 recurred in blood.

The CDR3 covers 13 residues. CDR1 and CDR2 (germline): SGHDT, YYEEEE. The V end was cut by 0 bases, the J end by 13 bases, with 13 bases between. Graves' hyperthyroidism qualified as stable when ophthalmopathy did not progress within 18 months. The sequenced sample was blood. The clonotype originates from a man aged 45-65 years with Graves' hyperthyroidism. V and J are TRBV5-6 and TRBJ2-2; D call uncertain. CDR3 DNA: TGTGCCAGCAGCTTGGCGGCCGCAGACCTGCTGTTTTTT. Protein: CASSLAAADLLFF.